The next 27 T cell receptor beta chains were all read from a single sample in a study of human T cells and chemical hapten exposure. Time point reported: patch test 3, about 24 weeks after DPC sensitization. Sample treatment: therapeutic diphenylcyclopropenone sensitization with weekly scalp DPC. Each CDR3 protein gets one entry after TCRdb re-called the RACE reads with MiXCR. The data hold about 82,000 distinct CDR3 sequences, with 10% to 15% observed a single time. This specimen was whole blood, taken in connection with sensitization to the hapten diphenylcyclopropenone (DPC). Source of these receptors: a woman between 50 and 59 years old with alopecia areata. Some clones in this sample may be carry-over from other donors' samples.

In this sample, this clonotype turned up many times. The rearrangement uses TRBV2 and TRBJ2-1, with D unclear. V was trimmed by 4 bases and J by 3 bases, leaving 10 bases between them. The CDR3 has 14 residues. Germline CDR1 SNHLY, CDR2 FYNNEI. Here the CDR3 reads CASSGDIDYNEQFF. Written as DNA, the CDR3 is TGTGCCAGCAGTGGGGATATTGACTACAATGAGCAGTTCTTC. Using reference TRBV2 and TRBJ2-1 for the parts outside the CDR3, the full variable domain is EPEVTQTPSHQVTQMGQEVILRCVPISNHLYFYWYRQILGQKVEFLVSFYNNEISEKSEIFDDQFSVERPDGSNFTLKIRSTKLEDSAMYFCASSGDIDYNEQFFGPGTRLTVL.

This clonotype was picked up a small number of times. The chain combines TRBV29-1 with TRBJ1-2, with unresolved D. CDR1 is SQVTM, CDR2 ANQGSEA, per germline. V shed 7 bases and J shed 1 base, with 10 bases lying between them. The CDR3 is 12 residues long. The CDR3: CSAITDNYGYTF. The CDR3 DNA reads TGCAGCGCCATAACCGATAACTATGGCTACACCTTC.

This clonotype was detected many times. V gene TRBV28 combines with J gene TRBJ1-4; D not certain. Trimming left V 8 bases short and J 3 bases short, with 19 bases between. CDR1 and CDR2 (germline): MDHEN, SYDVKM. The CDR3 totals 16 residues. The CDR3 loop reads CASGYQYSGSNEKLFF. The CDR3 coding sequence is TGTGCCAGCGGATACCAATATTCTGGCTCTAATGAAAAACTGTTTTTT.

This clonotype was observed a handful of times. The V and J genes are TRBV29-1 and TRBJ2-1, with D maybe TRBD2 (7 bases). Germline V gene lookup returns CDR1 SQVTM and CDR2 ANQGSEA. The ends were cut back, 1 base at V and 5 bases at J, with 12 bases in the middle. The CDR3 is made up of 14 amino acids. The CDR3 reads CSVEGLGGHNEQFF. The CDR3 DNA is TGCAGCGTTGAAGGACTGGGGGGGCACAATGAGCAGTTCTTC.

The gene calls are TRBV4-2 and TRBJ2-7; D unresolved. Looked up from germline, CDR1 is LGHNA and CDR2 is YNFKEQ. This CDR3 region has 13 residues. V lost 0 bases to trimming and J lost 4 bases, with 7 bases between them. Here the CDR3 reads CASSQDLGYEQYF. CDR3 in DNA: TGTGCCAGCAGCCAAGACTTGGGGTACGAGCAGTACTTC.

This clonotype was seen repeatedly, ten times or more. The chain carries TRBV12-3 or TRBV12-4 and TRBJ1-1; 7 nucleotides align to TRBD1. The CDR3 is 14 residues long. Germline trimming cut 6 bases from V and 0 bases from J; bases unmatched to any gene: 4. The CDR3 sequence is CASRPGTVNTEAFF. The CDR3 nucleotides are TGTGCCAGCAGACCCGGGACAGTGAACACTGAAGCTTTCTTT.

This clonotype appeared many times. The V gene is TRBV6-1, the J gene TRBJ2-2, with a weak D call TRBD2 (5 bases). In germline, CDR1 is MNHNS, CDR2 SASEGT. Deletions cut 5 bases from V and 4 bases from J, with 14 bases between. CDR3 length: 15 residues. CDR3 nucleotide sequence: TGTGCCAGCAGTACCCTAGCTAGCCCCACCGGGGAGCTGTTTTTT. Translating gives CASSTLASPTGELFF.

The chain joins TRBV27 to TRBJ1-5; D is undetermined. The germline V gene encodes CDR1 MNHEY and CDR2 SMNVEV (reference sequence). CDR3 size: 13 residues. The V gene lost 2 bases and the J gene lost 6 bases, with 8 bases spanning the gap. The CDR3 nucleotides are TGTGCCAGCAGTTTAGGGAGTTTTCAGCCCCAGCATTTT. Translation: CASSLGSFQPQHF.

This clonotype came up a few times. The rearrangement uses TRBV14 and TRBJ1-1; D is undetermined. Germline CDR1 and CDR2: SGHDN and FVKESK. Deletions cut 4 bases from V and 11 bases from J, with 11 bases between. The CDR3 sequence is 11 residues long. The CDR3 here is CASSPGRGAFF. DNA of the CDR3: TGTGCCAGCAGCCCGGGAAGAGGGGCTTTCTTT.

V usage is TRBV5-5 and J usage is TRBJ2-3; D uncertain. CDR1 and CDR2 (germline): SGHKS, YYEKEE (reference sequence). Trimming removed 0 bases from V and 0 bases from J, with 11 bases in between. The CDR3 has 16 residues. Here the CDR3 DNA reads TGTGCCAGCAGCTTGGCACTTGCGACGAGCACAGATACGCAGTATTTT. It specifies CASSLALATSTDTQYF.

This clonotype was seen a handful of times. CDR3 protein: CASSFAGLYNEQFF. Here the CDR3 DNA reads TGTGCCAGCAGCTTTGCGGGCCTCTACAATGAGCAGTTCTTC. The chain combines TRBV7-8 with TRBJ2-1, with D tentatively TRBD2 (5 bases). Trimming cost V 3 bases and J 3 bases, with 9 bases left between them. CDR1 SGHVS and CDR2 FQNEAQ come from the germline V gene. The CDR3 has 14 amino acids.

The genes are TRBV3-1 and TRBJ1-2; 7 bases are shared with TRBD1. With V trimmed by 0 bases and J by 8 bases, 12 bases remained unmatched. The CDR3 has 16 residues. Germline loops: CDR1 LGHDT, CDR2 YNNKEL (reference sequence). The DNA for the CDR3 is TGTGCCAGCAGCCAAGAAGATTTCACAGGGGAGCGCGGCTACACCTTC. The encoded protein is CASSQEDFTGERGYTF.

The rearrangement links TRBV2 to TRBJ2-3; no clear D gene. CDR1 is SNHLY and CDR2 is FYNNEI in the germline V gene. The CDR3 consists of 14 residues. V lost 11 bases, J lost 3 bases, and 18 bases lay in between. CDR3 in DNA: TGTGCCGGCCACGGCGGCTTCAAAACAGATACGCAGTATTTT. Its translation: CAGHGGFKTDTQYF.

This clonotype was seen at least ten times. This chain links TRBV20-1 with TRBJ2-7; TRBD2 agrees at 7 bases. The germline V gene has CDR1 DFQATT and CDR2 SNEGSKA (reference sequence). V lost 6 bases, J lost 0 bases, and 5 bases stayed unmatched. CDR3 length: 13 amino acids. The CDR3 sequence: CSADGRSSYEQYF. The CDR3 nucleotides read TGCAGTGCGGACGGGAGGAGCTCCTACGAGCAGTACTTC.

V is TRBV18 and J is TRBJ2-7; D is uncertain. CDR1 KGHSH and CDR2 LQKENI come from the germline V gene. Trimming pared 2 bases from V and 5 bases from J, leaving 31 bases between. CDR3 length: 20 residues. The CDR3 nucleotides read TGTGCCAGCTCACCAGCCCGCTCCCTTTATTCTCGCGAGAGGAATCACGAGCAGTACTTC. Its protein product is CASSPARSLYSRERNHEQYF.

This clonotype was counted a few times. The chain carries TRBV3-1 and TRBJ2-7; TRBD1 might be the D (6 bases). The CDR3 totals 16 residues. Per the germline V gene, CDR1 is LGHDT and CDR2 is YNNKEL (reference sequence). Trimming removed 1 base from V and 2 bases from J, with 15 bases in between. The CDR3 is CASSQVASGVPYEQYF. In nucleotides, the CDR3 is TGTGCCAGCAGCCAAGTTGCGTCAGGGGTCCCCTACGAGCAGTACTTC.

There are a few counts of this clonotype. The chain uses TRBV14 and TRBJ2-5; D remains unclear. The CDR3 is 15 residues long. Deletions cut 1 base from V and 2 bases from J, with 11 bases between. From germline, CDR1 is SGHDN and CDR2 FVKESK. CDR3 residues: CASSQGPSAQETQYF. In DNA form, the CDR3 reads TGTGCCAGCAGCCAAGGACCCAGCGCTCAAGAGACCCAGTACTTC.

CDR3 sequence: CSVGRGQRNTEAFF. In DNA, the CDR3 is TGCAGCGTTGGAAGGGGACAGAGAAACACTGAAGCTTTCTTT. The chain joins TRBV29-1 to TRBJ1-1; 7 bases align to TRBD1. V was clipped by 4 bases and J by 2 bases; unmatched bases: 7. Germline-derived CDR1 and CDR2 are SQVTM and ANQGSEA. The CDR3 consists of 14 residues.

This clonotype was seen ten or more times. The genes are TRBV20-1 and TRBJ1-6, with 10 bases fitting TRBD1. The V segment lost 6 bases and the J segment 9 bases; nucleotides outside the gene matches: 11. The CDR3 sequence is 15 residues long. Germline V CDR1 and CDR2: DFQATT, SNEGSKA (reference sequence). CDR3 sequence reads: CSAGWGQGIGSPLHF. The DNA for the CDR3 is TGCAGTGCGGGGTGGGGACAGGGGATAGGTTCACCCCTCCACTTT.

This chain connects TRBV15 to TRBJ2-7; TRBD1 agrees at 7 bases. The germline V gene has CDR1 LNHNV and CDR2 YYDKDF (reference sequence). This CDR3 spans 15 amino acids. V gave up 1 base and J gave up 0 bases; unmatched junction bases: 3. The CDR3 region has the DNA TGTGCCACCAGCAGAGTGGGACAGAGCTCCTACGAGCAGTACTTC. Protein product: CATSRVGQSSYEQYF.

This clonotype was observed a few times. J is TRBJ1-1 and V is TRBV6-4; D unclear. CDR1 is MRHNA, CDR2 SNTAGT, per germline. The ends were cut back, 4 bases at V and 1 base at J, with 7 bases in the middle. The CDR3 is 13 residues long. The CDR3 loop reads CASSVEENTEAFF. Written as DNA, the CDR3 is TGTGCCAGCAGTGTGGAAGAGAACACTGAAGCTTTCTTT.

This clonotype was detected only a few times. The chain joins TRBV7-2 to TRBJ2-2; 9 positions match TRBD2. There are 16 residues in the CDR3. From germline, CDR1 is SGHTA and CDR2 FQGNSA. Unmatched junction bases numbered 6, after V lost 2 bases and J lost 5 bases. This CDR3 reads CASSLNSGRSTGELFF. Here the CDR3 DNA reads TGTGCCAGCAGCTTAAACAGCGGGAGGTCGACCGGGGAGCTGTTTTTT.

The V call is TRBV2, the J call TRBJ1-5; 9 bases map to TRBD1. CDR3 length: 17 residues. After removal of 4 bases from V and 5 bases from J, the junction contained 12 bases not matched to a gene. Germline loops: CDR1 SNHLY, CDR2 FYNNEI. The CDR3 is CASSVGTGPRSHQPQHF. The CDR3, as DNA: TGTGCCAGCAGTGTCGGGACAGGGCCCCGCTCCCATCAGCCCCAGCATTTT.

In its sample, this clonotype was seen many times. The rearrangement uses TRBV12-3 or TRBV12-4 and TRBJ2-1, with D possibly matching TRBD2 (6 bases). CDR3 length: 13 amino acids. Trimming left V 6 bases short and J 7 bases short, with 13 bases between. The CDR3 loop reads CASSQRARNEQFF. The CDR3, as DNA: TGTGCCAGCAGCCAGCGGGCCAGGAATGAGCAGTTCTTC.

There are many counts of this clonotype. This chain joins TRBV7-6 and TRBJ1-3, with D unclear. Trimming shortened V by 2 bases and J by 7 bases, and 21 bases separated the two germline ends. Looked up from germline, CDR1 is SGHVS and CDR2 is FNYEAQ. The CDR3 covers 17 residues. CDR3 in amino acids: CASSLSPTENSANTIYF. CDR3 nucleotides: TGTGCCAGCAGCTTATCCCCGACGGAAAACTCAGCGAACACCATATATTTT. Full variable domain (remainder filled in from reference TRBV7-6 and TRBJ1-3): GAGVSQSPRYKVTKRGQDVALRCDPISGHVSLYWYRQALGQGPEFLTYFNYEAQQDKSGLPNDRFSAERPEGSISTLTIQRTEQRDSAMYRCASSLSPTENSANTIYFGEGSWLTVV.

The chain has TRBV9 and TRBJ1-5, with D unresolved. V gave up 0 bases and J gave up 4 bases, with 14 bases separating them. Looked up from germline, CDR1 is SGDLS and CDR2 is YYNGEE. CDR3 size: 16 residues. The CDR3 loop is CASSVVTTPENQPQHF. Here the CDR3 DNA reads TGTGCCAGCAGCGTAGTGACCACCCCGGAGAATCAGCCCCAGCATTTT.

The CDR3 DNA sequence: TGTGCCAGCAGCTTAGCGGGGACCTACGAGCAGTACTTC. As protein: CASSLAGTYEQYF. The genes are TRBV7-2 and TRBJ2-7; D is unclear. Trimming removed 0 bases at V and 2 bases at J, with 5 bases between. The CDR3 runs 13 residues. Germline CDR1 and CDR2: SGHTA and FQGNSA.